A single sample gave rise to the 26 T cell receptor beta chains below, sequenced in a study of shared clonotypes between healthy human individuals. Positive CCR7 selection of CD45RO-negative cells yielded the naive CD8 cells, and terminally differentiated effector memory CD45RA+ cells were excluded. Sequencing used immunoSEQ multiplex PCR; TCRdb keeps in-frame clones, though not all of them. The data contain about 2.1 million clones, under 95% of them singletons. What was sequenced was naive CD8+ T cells from PBMCs. These receptors were taken from a man aged 18 to 29 in good health. Some clones in this sample may be carry-over from other donors' samples.

The rearrangement links TRBV11-2 to TRBJ2-1; TRBD2 matches at 10 bases. Trimming removed 1 base from V and 5 bases from J; junction bases left unmatched: 8. From germline, CDR1 is SGHAT and CDR2 FQNNGV. The CDR3 covers 17 residues. CDR3 bases: TGTGCCAGCAGCTTAGTCAGGGTAGCGGGAGGTGACAATGAGCAGTTCTTC. Encoded protein: CASSLVRVAGGDNEQFF.

The chain couples TRBV13 to TRBJ1-4, with D possibly being TRBD1 (6 bases). Looked up from germline, CDR1 is PRHDT and CDR2 is FYEKMQ (reference sequence). The ends were cut back, 4 bases at V and 6 bases at J, with 9 bases in the middle. This CDR3 has 13 residues. The CDR3 is CASSSGQYEKLFF. The CDR3 bases are TGTGCCAGCAGCTCCGGACAGTATGAAAAACTGTTTTTT. The full variable domain, with the rest looked up from reference TRBV13 and TRBJ1-4, is AAGVIQSPRHLIKEKRETATLKCYPIPRHDTVYWYQQGPGQDPQFLISFYEKMQSDKGSIPDRFSAQQFSDYHSELNMSSLELGDSALYFCASSSGQYEKLFFGSGTQLSVL.

The rearrangement links TRBV13 to TRBJ2-4; 9 bases line up with TRBD2. V trimming: 0 bases; J trimming: 0 bases; junction bases outside the gene matches: 6. The CDR3 is 18 amino acids. Germline CDR1 reads PRHDT; CDR2 reads FYEKMQ (reference sequence). The DNA of the CDR3 is TGTGCCAGCAGCTTAGGCCGGCTAGCGGGGACAGCCAAAAACATTCAGTACTTC. Translating gives CASSLGRLAGTAKNIQYF.

This clone was observed once. The chain employs TRBV7-2 and TRBJ1-4, with D unclear. CDR3 length equals 13 residues. The germline V gene encodes CDR1 SGHTA and CDR2 FQGNSA. Between the trimmed V and J ends, which lost 10 bases and 7 bases, there was a span of 16 bases. CDR3: CATSQSAGEKLFF. DNA of the CDR3: TGTGCCACTTCACAATCCGCGGGTGAAAAACTGTTTTTT.

As to this clone: Other DNA sequences in the sample encode the same CDR3. The genes are TRBV7-3 and TRBJ2-1; D is possibly TRBD2 (6 bases). CDR1 is SGHTA and CDR2 is FQGTGA in the germline V gene. Trimming left V 2 bases short and J 4 bases short, with 12 bases between. The CDR3 length is 15 residues. In DNA form, the CDR3 reads TGTGCCAGCAGCTTATCCGGGACTCCGTACAATGAGCAGTTCTTC. Its protein is CASSLSGTPYNEQFF.

The V gene is TRBV4-3, the J gene TRBJ1-1; D is unclear. The CDR3 spans 15 residues. Germline V gene data show CDR1 as LGHNA and CDR2 as YSLEER. V lost 9 bases and J 1 base, leaving 18 bases between the germline ends. CDR3 in DNA: TGCGCCAGGCCCAACCGTCGTAAGAAGAACACTGAAGCTTTCTTT. Translating it yields CARPNRRKKNTEAFF.

The chain employs TRBV18 and TRBJ1-5; 9 bases fit TRBD1. This CDR3 is built from 15 residues. V lost 3 bases to trimming and J lost 4 bases; unmatched junction nucleotides: 4. Germline assignment: CDR1 KGHSH and CDR2 LQKENI. CDR3 residues: CASSPTGGRNQPQHF. The CDR3 nucleotides are TGTGCCAGCTCACCTACAGGGGGCAGGAATCAGCCCCAGCATTTT.

The chain has TRBV10-3 and TRBJ2-7; 11 nucleotides match TRBD1. This CDR3 comprises 16 residues. Germline lookup yields CDR1 ENHRY and CDR2 SYGVKD. J was trimmed by 1 base and V by 2 bases; bases with no gene match: 4. CDR3 residues: CAISEPGTGGSYEQYF. The CDR3 DNA reads TGTGCCATCAGTGAGCCCGGGACAGGGGGTTCCTACGAGCAGTACTTC.

The chain couples TRBV4-1 to TRBJ2-1, with 8 bases aligning to TRBD2. The CDR3 runs 16 residues. The germline gives CDR1 MGHRA, CDR2 YSYEKL. J gave up 7 bases and V 0 bases, and 8 bases lay outside the gene matches. The CDR3: CASSQDPNRLANEQFF. The CDR3 DNA sequence: TGCGCCAGCAGCCAAGATCCGAACCGACTAGCGAATGAGCAGTTCTTC.

The chain couples TRBV4-3 to TRBJ2-7; no clear D gene. Germline V lookup: CDR1 LGHNA, CDR2 YSLEER. The CDR3 contains 14 residues. Deletions cut 0 bases from V and 0 bases from J, with 6 bases between. CDR3 sequence (DNA): TGCGCCAGCAGCCAAGATATCACCTCCTACGAGCAGTACTTC. Protein: CASSQDITSYEQYF.

J is TRBJ2-2 and V is TRBV11-2; the match to TRBD2 covers 8 bases. CDR3 length: 16 residues. Germline V gives CDR1 SGHAT, CDR2 FQNNGV. The V segment lost 6 bases and the J segment 3 bases; nucleotides outside the gene matches: 9. The CDR3 loop is CASRSEREPHTGELFF. The CDR3 nucleotides are TGTGCCAGCAGATCGGAGCGGGAGCCCCACACCGGGGAGCTGTTTTTT.

The CDR3 coding sequence is TGTGCCAGCAGCTTAGGCAGGGAGGGCGGCTACACCTTC. Amino acids: CASSLGREGGYTF. This chain connects TRBV7-9 to TRBJ1-2; D might be TRBD1 (5 bases). This CDR3 is 13 amino acids long. Trimming left V 1 base short and J 8 bases short, with 11 bases between. CDR1 and CDR2 from the germline V gene are SEHNR and FQNEAQ (reference sequence).

The CDR3 here is CASSGTGDQPQHF. The CDR3 DNA sequence: TGTGCCAGCAGCGGGACAGGGGATCAGCCCCAGCATTTT. This chain uses TRBV27 with TRBJ1-5; 10 bases align to TRBD1. Germline CDR1 and CDR2: MNHEY and SMNVEV (reference sequence). V gave up 6 bases and J gave up 5 bases; unmatched junction bases: 1. The CDR3 length is 13 residues.

The chain employs TRBV9 and TRBJ2-1; 11 bases line up with TRBD2. The germline V gene encodes CDR1 SGDLS and CDR2 YYNGEE. The V segment lost 8 bases and the J segment 8 bases; nucleotides outside the gene matches: 9. The CDR3 has 14 residues. The CDR3 sequence is CASSPTSGMYEQFF. In DNA form, the CDR3 reads TGTGCCAGTTCCCCGACTAGCGGGATGTATGAGCAGTTCTTC.

The V call is TRBV13, the J call TRBJ1-2, with 7 bases matching TRBD1. V lost 5 bases and J lost 8; bases outside the gene matches: 8. CDR3 length: 13 residues. CDR1 and CDR2 from the germline V gene are PRHDT and FYEKMQ (reference sequence). This chain's CDR3 is CASSETGLPGYTF. CDR3 nucleotide sequence: TGTGCCAGCAGCGAGACAGGGCTACCCGGCTACACCTTC.

The rearrangement joins TRBV5-6 to TRBJ1-6, with D unresolved. V was pared by 4 bases and J by 5 bases, with 10 bases between. Per germline, CDR1 SGHDT and CDR2 YYEEEE. The CDR3 consists of 14 residues. The CDR3 here is CASSLGRNNSPLHF. Here the CDR3 DNA reads TGTGCCAGCAGCCTCGGACGGAATAATTCACCCCTCCACTTT.

The chain is built from TRBV7-9 and TRBJ2-1, with TRBD2 matching over 9 bases. The V gene's germline CDR1 is SEHNR and CDR2 FQNEAQ (reference sequence). V lost 5 bases, J lost 3 bases, and 14 bases stayed unmatched. The CDR3 length is 18 residues. CDR3 bases: TGTGCCAGCAGCCCCCCAGTAAGCGGGGGGCCATACTACAATGAGCAGTTCTTC. Its translation: CASSPPVSGGPYYNEQFF.

This clone was recorded a few times. This chain joins TRBV7-9 and TRBJ1-1; no firm D call. The length of the CDR3 is 12 residues. Between the trimmed V and J ends, which lost 1 base and 8 bases, there was a span of 8 bases. Per germline, CDR1 SEHNR and CDR2 FQNEAQ (reference sequence). CDR3 in amino acids: CASSLGWREAFF. For the CDR3, the DNA is TGTGCCAGCAGCTTAGGGTGGAGAGAAGCTTTCTTT. Complete variable domain (other parts from reference TRBV7-9 and TRBJ1-1): DTGVSQNPRHKITKRGQNVTFRCDPISEHNRLYWYRQTLGQGPEFLTYFQNEAQLEKSRLLSDRFSAERPKGSFSTLEIQRTEQGDSAMYLCASSLGWREAFFGQGTRLTVV.

The gene calls are TRBV13 and TRBJ2-2; 14 nucleotides agree with TRBD2. Germline loops: CDR1 PRHDT, CDR2 FYEKMQ (reference sequence). J was trimmed by 7 bases and V by 4 bases; bases with no gene match: 8. The CDR3 consists of 17 residues. The CDR3 sequence is CASSSGGLAGGVGELFF. DNA for the CDR3: TGTGCCAGCAGCTCCGGCGGACTAGCGGGAGGAGTCGGGGAGCTGTTTTTT.

This clone turned up a few times. The chain joins TRBV30 to TRBJ1-1; D not resolved. The CDR3 contains 12 residues. Germline CDR1 is GTSNPN and CDR2 is SVGIG (reference sequence). Trimming stripped 3 bases from V and 3 bases from J, with 8 bases between. CDR3 DNA: TGTGCCTGGAGACCTCCCTACACTGAAGCTTTCTTT. It translates to CAWRPPYTEAFF.

This chain uses TRBV9 with TRBJ2-3, with 8 bases fitting TRBD2. CDR3 length equals 16 residues. V trimming: 3 bases; J trimming: 0 bases; junction bases outside the gene matches: 6. Germline V gene data show CDR1 as SGDLS and CDR2 as YYNGEE. Here the CDR3 DNA reads TGTGCCAGCAGCGCCTCTAGCGGGTGGAGCACAGATACGCAGTATTTT. Amino acid sequence: CASSASSGWSTDTQYF.

The chain employs TRBV11-2 and TRBJ2-1; TRBD2 might be the D (5 bases). The CDR3 length is 15 residues. The germline V and J ends were trimmed by 4 bases and 3 bases, with 13 bases remaining between them. The germline CDR1 and CDR2 sequences are SGHAT and FQNNGV. CDR3 DNA: TGTGCCAGCAGCTCCGGAGCCCGGGGCTACAATGAGCAGTTCTTC. Translated, it gives CASSSGARGYNEQFF.

This chain uses TRBV19 with TRBJ2-5, with 7 bases matching TRBD1. J lost 2 bases, V lost 7 bases, and 7 bases had no gene match. This CDR3 has 14 amino acids. The germline CDR1 and CDR2 sequences are LNHDA and SQIVND (reference sequence). The CDR3 is CASTNRGFQETQYF. The CDR3, as DNA: TGTGCCAGTACTAACAGGGGATTTCAAGAGACCCAGTACTTC. The full variable domain, in which reference TRBV19 and TRBJ2-5 provide the parts outside the CDR3, is DGGITQSPKYLFRKEGQNVTLSCEQNLNHDAMYWYRQDPGQGLRLIYYSQIVNDFQKGDIAEGYSVSREKKESFPLTVTSAQKNPTAFYLCASTNRGFQETQYFGPGTRLLVL.

The rearrangement links TRBV10-3 to TRBJ2-1; 10 bases are a match to TRBD2. With 5 bases clipped from V and 9 bases from J, the junction kept 4 bases outside the gene matches. This CDR3 is built from 13 residues. Germline values: CDR1 ENHRY, CDR2 SYGVKD. The CDR3 is CAISPTSGPEQFF. In nucleotides, the CDR3 is TGTGCCATCAGTCCGACTAGCGGGCCTGAGCAGTTCTTC.

In this sample, this clone turned up a few times. The chain joins TRBV29-1 to TRBJ1-1; the match to TRBD1 covers 8 bases. Germline V gene sequence: CDR1 SQVTM, CDR2 ANQGSEA. V was clipped by 3 bases and J by 6 bases; unmatched bases: 6. This CDR3 comprises 13 residues. CDR3 nucleotide sequence: TGCAGCGTTGATGGACAGGGTGGGCCTGAAGCTTTCTTT. It translates to CSVDGQGGPEAFF.

The chain carries TRBV28 and TRBJ2-1; 11 bases line up with TRBD2. Germline values: CDR1 MDHEN, CDR2 SYDVKM. Trimming at V came to 5 bases and at J to 10 bases, leaving 7 bases not matched to a gene. The CDR3 loop spans 14 amino acids. The DNA for the CDR3 is TGTGCCAGCAGTGTCACGGGACTAGCGGCCGAGCAGTTCTTC. Its protein product is CASSVTGLAAEQFF.